The 5 T cell receptor beta chains below were found in one sample sequenced in a study of T-cell reconstitution after alpha-beta-depleted transplantation in children. During its preparation, the TCRbeta library received unique molecular identifiers. MiXCR was run by TCRdb on the PCR reads, yielding one entry per CDR3 protein. The data show 200,000 to 300,000 distinct CDR3 sequences, approximately 8% seen once. The sample consisted of PBMCs, mostly from graft donor cells, taken 180 days after TCRalphabeta/CD19-depleted stem cell transplant. These receptors all stem from a male patient aged 10 to 17 who had a stem cell transplant for acute lymphoblastic leukemia, so the T cells may come from the graft donor.

Many counts were recorded for this clonotype. The chain's CDR3 is CASSLALAGEVNEQYF. DNA of the CDR3: TGCGCCAGCAGCTTGGCCTTGGCAGGGGAGGTTAACGAGCAGTACTTC. The chain joins TRBV5-1 to TRBJ2-7; either TRBD1 or TRBD2 may supply D (6 bases each). CDR3 size: 16 residues. Germline V gives CDR1 SGHRS, CDR2 YFSETQ. Trimming left V 0 bases short and J 5 bases short, with 18 bases between. The full variable domain, with the rest looked up from reference TRBV5-1 and TRBJ2-7, is KAGVTQTPRYLIKTRGQQVTLSCSPISGHRSVSWYQQTPGQGLQFLFEYFSETQRNKGNFPGRFSGRQFSNSRSEMNVSTLELGDSALYLCASSLALAGEVNEQYFGPGTRLTVT.

The table lists this clonotype with many counts. The chain combines TRBV9 with TRBJ1-1; D not certain. Germline CDR1 reads SGDLS; CDR2 reads YYNGEE. The CDR3 contains 12 residues. The V end lost 0 bases, the J end lost 3 bases, and 3 bases lay between the germline ends. The CDR3 DNA sequence: TGTGCCAGCAGCGTAGCTGACACTGAAGCTTTCTTT. Its translation is CASSVADTEAFF.

This clonotype has at least ten counts. The chain has TRBV20-1 and TRBJ2-1, with 7 bases that match TRBD1. V lost 5 bases and J lost 9; bases outside the gene matches: 4. The CDR3 has 11 amino acids. Germline V CDR1 and CDR2: DFQATT, SNEGSKA (reference sequence). CDR3 sequence reads: CSAPTGFEQFF. In DNA form, the CDR3 reads TGCAGTGCTCCGACAGGGTTTGAGCAGTTCTTC.

This clonotype occurred many times. The rearrangement links TRBV2 to TRBJ2-5; D gene uncertain. The CDR3 has 11 amino acids. Germline CDR1 is SNHLY and CDR2 is FYNNEI. The V and J ends lost 2 bases and 5 bases respectively, with 3 bases between them. The CDR3 region has the DNA TGTGCCAGCAGTGAATGGGAGACCCAGTACTTC. Amino acid sequence: CASSEWETQYF.

The sample holds many counts of this clonotype. J is TRBJ2-5 and V is TRBV5-6; 8 bases are a match to TRBD2. CDR3 length: 17 residues. Germline CDR1 SGHDT, CDR2 YYEEEE. V lost 4 bases, J lost 5 bases, and 16 bases stayed unmatched. CDR3 in DNA: TGTGCCAGCAGCGGCCCGACGGGGGGGCTTATGGTGGAGACCCAGTACTTC. The encoded protein is CASSGPTGGLMVETQYF.